This TCR beta chain was captured in a study of tumour-infiltrating T cells in Burkitt lymphoma. Across the whole study: Patients covered every epidemiological subtype of Burkitt lymphoma. Overall and progression-free survival were predicted by productive clonality.

There are 13 residues in the CDR3. The V gene lost 5 bases and the J gene lost 4 bases, with 10 bases spanning the gap. Germline V gene sequence: CDR1 MNHNY, CDR2 SVGAGI (reference sequence). This clone has a handful of counts. The method was immunoSEQ multiplex PCR; TCRdb's version includes in-frame clones alone and lacks a portion of them. The sample holds 45,000 to 60,000 clones; around 29% are singletons and the top ten take around 3%. Source material: tumor tissue. The rearrangement uses TRBV6-6 and TRBJ2-3; D not resolved. This TCR was sampled from a human donor with Burkitt lymphoma. The CDR3 spells CASSPDPADTQYF. The DNA of the CDR3 is TGTGCCAGCAGTCCCGACCCGGCAGATACGCAGTATTTT.